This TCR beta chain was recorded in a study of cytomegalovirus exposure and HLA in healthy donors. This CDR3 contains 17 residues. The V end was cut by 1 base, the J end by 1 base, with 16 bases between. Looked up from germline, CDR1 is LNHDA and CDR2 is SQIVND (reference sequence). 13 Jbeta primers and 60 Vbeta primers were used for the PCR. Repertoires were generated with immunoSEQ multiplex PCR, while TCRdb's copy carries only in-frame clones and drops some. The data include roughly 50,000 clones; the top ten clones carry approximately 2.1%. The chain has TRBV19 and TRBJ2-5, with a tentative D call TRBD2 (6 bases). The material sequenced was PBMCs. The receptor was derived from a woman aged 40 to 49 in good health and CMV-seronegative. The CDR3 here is CASSIGGGELFQETQYF. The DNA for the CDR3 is TGTGCCAGTAGTATAGGTGGAGGGGAACTTTTCCAAGAGACCCAGTACTTC. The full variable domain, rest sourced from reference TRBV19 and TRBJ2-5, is DGGITQSPKYLFRKEGQNVTLSCEQNLNHDAMYWYRQDPGQGLRLIYYSQIVNDFQKGDIAEGYSVSREKKESFPLTVTSAQKNPTAFYLCASSIGGGELFQETQYFGPGTRLLVL.